Below, 30 T cell receptor beta chains from the same sample are listed, as sequenced in a study of T cell responses to AZD1222 COVID-19 vaccine (dated by TCRdb to the early 2020s). The library was made by the immunoSEQ multiplex PCR assay. In its TCRdb copy, this immuneACCESS table keeps in-frame sequences only and misses some clones. Where compared with another copy, unresolved V genes explain less than half of these, and the others have no known cause. Counted in this sample were 150,000 to 200,000 clones; over 75% of them appeared once. The top ten clones comprise about 4.5% of the sample. The time point label on this specimen signifies: about 28 days (+/-7) after the second vaccine dose. This specimen consisted of peripheral blood, obtained 28 days after the second AZD1222 dose. The receptor source for this set is an adult who received the AZD1222 COVID-19 vaccine.

The chain combines TRBV6-1 with TRBJ1-2; TRBD1 might be the D (6 bases). The germline gives CDR1 MNHNS, CDR2 SASEGT. Trimming pared 2 bases from V and 0 bases from J, leaving 7 bases between. This CDR3 is 14 amino acids long. Here the CDR3 reads CASSEWGPNYGYTF. The CDR3 DNA sequence: TGTGCCAGCAGTGAATGGGGGCCTAACTATGGCTACACCTTC.

The chain joins TRBV6-4 to TRBJ1-5, with D unclear. V was trimmed by 8 bases and J by 5 bases, leaving 7 bases between them. Germline V lookup: CDR1 MRHNA, CDR2 SNTAGT. The CDR3 runs to 11 residues. For the CDR3, the DNA is TGTGCCAGCGGGTACGATCAGCCCCAGCATTTT. It is translated as CASGYDQPQHF.

The chain carries TRBV7-6 and TRBJ1-1; D is unresolved. Trimming left V 1 base short and J 4 bases short, with 13 bases between. Germline lookup yields CDR1 SGHVS and CDR2 FNYEAQ. The CDR3 length is 15 residues. The CDR3 DNA reads TGTGCCAGCAGCTTAGAAGTCAACATCGGCACTGAAGCTTTCTTT. Its protein product is CASSLEVNIGTEAFF.

This clone was counted a single time. The V call is TRBV7-2, the J call TRBJ2-7; 11 positions match TRBD1. Germline V gene data show CDR1 as SGHTA and CDR2 as FQGNSA. This CDR3 has 15 residues. Trimming at V came to 4 bases and at J to 3 bases, leaving 5 bases not matched to a gene. The CDR3 DNA reads as TGTGCCAGCAGCTCAACCGGGACAGGGGGCTACGAGCAGTACTTC. Amino acid sequence: CASSSTGTGGYEQYF.

The chain is built from TRBV28 and TRBJ1-3; D is unresolved. The germline CDR1 and CDR2 sequences are MDHEN and SYDVKM. V was trimmed by 2 bases and J by 2 bases, leaving 19 bases between them. The CDR3 is 18 residues long. CDR3 bases: TGTGCCAGCAGTTTACCCGGGAATACGATAAGAACTGGAAACACCATATATTTT. Amino acid sequence: CASSLPGNTIRTGNTIYF.

The rearrangement links TRBV6-2 or TRBV6-3 to TRBJ1-4; 7 bases are a match to TRBD1. V dropped 6 bases and J dropped 8; count of bases not matched to a gene: 15. CDR1 and CDR2 from the germline V gene are MNHEY and SVGEGT. The CDR3 contains 16 residues. As DNA, the CDR3 is TGTGCCAGCAGCTCCCGCTTGGACAGGAGAATAGAAAAACTGTTTTTT. It is translated as CASSSRLDRRIEKLFF.

The chain recombines TRBV27 with TRBJ2-4; the match to TRBD1 covers 7 bases. V was clipped by 7 bases and J by 4 bases; unmatched bases: 10. CDR1 MNHEY and CDR2 SMNVEV come from the germline V gene (reference sequence). CDR3 size: 15 residues. CDR3 in amino acids: CASTLYPGQKNIQYF. CDR3 bases: TGTGCCAGCACCCTCTACCCGGGACAGAAAAACATTCAGTACTTC.

This clone was observed a few times. The rearrangement uses TRBV18 and TRBJ2-7, with 7 bases that match TRBD1. Germline CDR1 reads KGHSH; CDR2 reads LQKENI. V gave up 4 bases and J gave up 1 base; unmatched junction bases: 7. The CDR3 sequence is 15 residues long. Here the CDR3 DNA reads TGTGCCAGCTCACTAGGACAGGTTGGGTCCTACGAGCAGTACTTC. It is translated as CASSLGQVGSYEQYF.

The chain joins TRBV5-1 to TRBJ1-2; no definite D call. V gave up 1 base and J gave up 5 bases, with 9 bases separating them. CDR3 length: 13 amino acids. Germline CDR1 is SGHRS and CDR2 is YFSETQ. CDR3 residues: CASSLFSGYGYTF. The CDR3 DNA reads TGCGCCAGCAGCTTGTTTTCGGGATATGGCTACACCTTC.

This clone was counted between two and nine times. The rearrangement joins TRBV12-5 to TRBJ2-6; 8 positions match TRBD1. The germline CDR1 and CDR2 sequences are LGHNT and FRNRAP. V was clipped by 0 bases and J by 0 bases; unmatched bases: 10. CDR3 length equals 20 residues. The CDR3 is CASGLVPGTGGFSGANVLTF. The CDR3 DNA reads TGTGCTAGTGGTTTGGTTCCGGGGACAGGAGGATTCTCTGGGGCCAACGTCCTGACTTTC.

In this sample, this clone turned up once. The V and J genes are TRBV6-6 and TRBJ1-2; 7 bases match TRBD1. The length of the CDR3 is 16 residues. After removal of 2 bases from V and 7 bases from J, the junction contained 13 bases not matched to a gene. Germline-derived CDR1 and CDR2 are MNHNY and SVGAGI (reference sequence). CDR3 sequence: CASSYGRGFVSGGYTF. CDR3 in DNA: TGTGCCAGCAGTTACGGCAGGGGGTTTGTGTCTGGTGGCTACACCTTC.

This clone was recorded only once. The chain couples TRBV5-6 to TRBJ2-7, with D maybe TRBD2 (5 bases). The CDR3 spans 14 residues. Germline loops: CDR1 SGHDT, CDR2 YYEEEE. V lost 1 base, J lost 1 base, and 9 bases lay in between. In DNA, the CDR3 is TGTGCCAGCAGCTTGTATGAGGGTTCCTACGAGCAGTACTTC. As protein: CASSLYEGSYEQYF. Full variable domain (missing parts from reference TRBV5-6 and TRBJ2-7): DAGVTQSPTHLIKTRGQQVTLRCSPKSGHDTVSWYQQALGQGPQFIFQYYEEEERQRGNFPDRFSGHQFPNYSSELNVNALLLGDSALYLCASSLYEGSYEQYFGPGTRLTVT.

V gene TRBV29-1 combines with J gene TRBJ1-5; TRBD1 is a possible D gene (5 bases). Looked up from germline, CDR1 is SQVTM and CDR2 is ANQGSEA. Trimming took off 4 bases at V and 5 bases at J, with 15 bases between the two ends. The CDR3 is 14 amino acids. For the CDR3, the DNA is TGCAGCGTTGTGGAGGGGCAGGGATATCAGCCCCAGCATTTT. It yields the protein CSVVEGQGYQPQHF.

In this sample, this clone turned up once. The CDR3 DNA is TGTGCCAGCAGCCAAGTACTCGCAAGCTCCTACAATGAGCAGTTCTTC. It encodes CASSQVLASSYNEQFF. The chain combines TRBV7-8 with TRBJ2-1; no reliable D call. CDR3 size: 16 residues. V gave up 5 bases and J gave up 0 bases, with 14 bases separating them. Germline CDR1 and CDR2: SGHVS and FQNEAQ.

The chain links TRBV6-5 to TRBJ2-5; tentatively, D is TRBD1 (6 bases). The germline V gene has CDR1 MNHEY and CDR2 SVGAGI. The V end was cut by 1 base, the J end by 4 bases, with 7 bases between. The CDR3 has 13 amino acids. CDR3: CASSYWGRETQYF. The CDR3 DNA reads TGTGCCAGCAGTTACTGGGGGCGAGAGACCCAGTACTTC.

The chain recombines TRBV29-1 with TRBJ1-1; tentatively, D is TRBD1 (5 bases). Germline V CDR1 and CDR2: SQVTM, ANQGSEA. V lost 5 bases, J lost 3 bases, and 19 bases lay in between. The CDR3 is made up of 15 amino acids. CDR3: CSVTGRDGFDTEAFF. Here the CDR3 DNA reads TGCAGCGTTACGGGCAGGGATGGTTTTGACACTGAAGCTTTCTTT.

V and J are TRBV19 and TRBJ2-5, with 12 bases fitting TRBD2. The germline CDR1 and CDR2 sequences are LNHDA and SQIVND (reference sequence). Trimming removed 5 bases from V and 3 bases from J; junction bases left unmatched: 13. This CDR3 spans 18 amino acids. The CDR3 spells CASSPRTSGGPGEETQYF. CDR3 DNA sequence: TGTGCCAGTAGTCCTAGAACTAGCGGGGGGCCCGGGGAAGAGACCCAGTACTTC.

This clone came up a few times. The rearrangement joins TRBV6-6 to TRBJ2-1; D is perhaps TRBD2 (5 bases). Looked up from germline, CDR1 is MNHNY and CDR2 is SVGAGI (reference sequence). The CDR3 is 13 amino acids. The V and J ends lost 5 bases and 4 bases respectively, with 9 bases between them. CDR3 residues: CASSRTYYNEQFF. CDR3 DNA sequence: TGTGCCAGCAGTCGGACTTATTACAATGAGCAGTTCTTC.

The chain couples TRBV27 to TRBJ2-3; TRBD1 matches at 7 bases. J was trimmed by 0 bases and V by 7 bases; bases with no gene match: 10. CDR1 and CDR2 from the germline V gene are MNHEY and SMNVEV (reference sequence). The CDR3 has 16 amino acids. CDR3 coding DNA: TGTGCCAGCACCGAGGACAGGCCGTCTAGCACAGATACGCAGTATTTT. This gives the protein CASTEDRPSSTDTQYF.

V is TRBV4-3 and J is TRBJ1-3, with D unresolved. From germline, CDR1 is LGHNA and CDR2 YSLEER. The length of the CDR3 is 12 residues. V was cut by 4 bases and J by 4 bases, with 5 bases left in between. The CDR3 nucleotides are TGCGCCAGCAGCCCGGCGGGAAACACCATATATTTT. It translates to CASSPAGNTIYF.

The chain couples TRBV24-1 to TRBJ1-5; D is ambiguous. V was trimmed by 3 bases and J by 3 bases, leaving 8 bases between them. Per the germline V gene, CDR1 is KGHDR and CDR2 is SFDVKD. This CDR3 has 14 amino acids. The CDR3 loop reads CATSDVGDNQPQHF. The CDR3 coding sequence is TGTGCCACCAGTGATGTGGGTGACAATCAGCCCCAGCATTTT.

The CDR3 DNA sequence: TGTGCCAGCAGCGTAGTACAGGGTAACACCGGGGAGCTGTTTTTT. This gives the protein CASSVVQGNTGELFF. This chain uses TRBV9 with TRBJ2-2; D possibly corresponds to TRBD1 (6 bases). With 0 bases removed from V and 2 bases from J, the gap between germline ends came to 8 bases. Germline CDR1 and CDR2: SGDLS and YYNGEE. The CDR3 loop spans 15 amino acids.

The chain has TRBV19 and TRBJ1-1; maybe TRBD1 (5 bases). V gave up 5 bases and J gave up 8 bases, with 15 bases separating them. Germline CDR1 is LNHDA and CDR2 is SQIVND (reference sequence). CDR3 length equals 13 residues. CDR3 sequence reads: CASSESTATEAFF. CDR3 bases: TGTGCCAGTAGTGAGTCGACAGCAACAGAAGCTTTCTTT. The full variable domain, with the rest looked up from reference TRBV19 and TRBJ1-1, is DGGITQSPKYLFRKEGQNVTLSCEQNLNHDAMYWYRQDPGQGLRLIYYSQIVNDFQKGDIAEGYSVSREKKESFPLTVTSAQKNPTAFYLCASSESTATEAFFGQGTRLTVV.

CDR3 bases: TGTGCCAGTAGTACAAGGACAGGGGGGCAGCGCACTGAAGCTTTCTTT. This gives the protein CASSTRTGGQRTEAFF. This rearrangement joins TRBV19 to TRBJ1-1, with 10 bases fitting TRBD1. V trimming: 4 bases; J trimming: 4 bases; junction bases outside the gene matches: 9. Germline lookup yields CDR1 LNHDA and CDR2 SQIVND (reference sequence). The CDR3 extends over 16 amino acids.

The chain uses TRBV6-5 and TRBJ2-1; D is perhaps TRBD2 (5 bases). The CDR3 contains 15 residues. Trimming shortened V by 7 bases and J by 7 bases, and 20 bases separated the two germline ends. The germline V gene has CDR1 MNHEY and CDR2 SVGAGI. The CDR3: CASTNLVSGRNEQFF. The CDR3 bases are TGTGCCAGCACCAACCTGGTGTCGGGAAGGAATGAGCAGTTCTTC.

The chain recombines TRBV15 with TRBJ1-2; D unclear. The CDR3 extends over 14 amino acids. V lost 5 bases and J lost 5, with 15 bases in between. CDR1 LNHNV and CDR2 YYDKDF come from the germline V gene (reference sequence). The CDR3 DNA follows: TGTGCCACCAGCGAGACATCGCGGTTTTATGGCTACACCTTC. Translated: CATSETSRFYGYTF. The whole variable domain, remainder taken from reference TRBV15 and TRBJ1-2, is DAMVIQNPRYQVTQFGKPVTLSCSQTLNHNVMYWYQQKSSQAPKLLFHYYDKDFNNEADTPDNFQSRRPNTSFCFLDIRSPGLGDTAMYLCATSETSRFYGYTFGSGTRLTVV.

V gene TRBV27 combines with J gene TRBJ2-7, with 7 nucleotides matching TRBD1. Germline V gene lookup returns CDR1 MNHEY and CDR2 SMNVEV (reference sequence). This CDR3 has 15 residues. Trimming took 1 base from V and 2 from J; bases not matched to a gene: 5. The DNA for the CDR3 is TGTGCCAGCAGTTTATACGGGACAGATACCTACGAGCAGTACTTC. As protein: CASSLYGTDTYEQYF.

The chain has TRBV29-1 and TRBJ2-3; D is perhaps TRBD1 (5 bases). V was cut by 5 bases and J by 1 base, with 13 bases left in between. CDR1 and CDR2 (germline): SQVTM, ANQGSEA. The CDR3 totals 14 residues. The CDR3 bases are TGCAGCGTTCCAGCAGGGCCTCGCACAGATACGCAGTATTTT. It translates to CSVPAGPRTDTQYF.

This rearrangement joins TRBV30 to TRBJ2-7; D is unclear. V lost 7 bases and J 2 bases, leaving 21 bases between the germline ends. Germline CDR1 is GTSNPN and CDR2 is SVGIG (reference sequence). This CDR3 comprises 15 residues. CDR3 DNA: TGTGCCTCGGAAAGGTATAGATTCTCCACCTACGAGCAGTACTTC. Translating gives CASERYRFSTYEQYF.

The chain carries TRBV5-1 and TRBJ2-5; D is possibly TRBD1 (6 bases). The CDR3 totals 14 residues. Germline CDR1 SGHRS, CDR2 YFSETQ. V lost 1 base, J lost 2 bases, and 9 bases lay in between. The CDR3, as DNA: TGCGCCAGCAGCTTGTCCGGGACACAAGAGACCCAGTACTTC. This codes for CASSLSGTQETQYF.